These T cell receptor beta chains were read from a single sample in a study of vaccination effects on CD4 cells after COVID-19. The method was immunoSEQ multiplex PCR; TCRdb's version includes in-frame clones alone and lacks a portion of them. The repertoire has some 59,000 clones, roughly 76% of them found once; the top ten carry 2% to 2.5%. Their recognized antigens are unknown. The starting material was CD4+ T cells from PBMCs cultured with HCoV-229E spike peptides, obtained before COVID-19 vaccination. The source is a human donor who received a COVID-19 vaccine. Both conserved end residues are part of each CDR3. A D gene is named only where the DNA matches it firmly. Size is omitted from some rows. Given values are once, few, many or a class for expanded clones.

clone_size j_call d_call v_call cdr3_aa cdr3_nt
- TRBJ1-6 - TRBV25-1 CASKDRKRSYNSPLHF TGTGCCAGCAAAGACAGGAAACGTTCCTATAATTCACCCCTCCACTTT
- TRBJ2-2 - TRBV29-1 CSVDRVGTGELFF TGCAGCGTTGATAGGGTGGGCACCGGGGAGCTGTTTTTT
- TRBJ1-1 TRBD1 TRBV6-5 CASSFYRTGDTEAFF TGTGCCAGCAGTTTCTACAGGACAGGGGACACTGAAGCTTTCTTT
once TRBJ2-5 TRBD1 TRBV29-1 CSVRSGGGETQYF TGCAGCGTACGATCAGGGGGCGGAGAGACCCAGTACTTC
- TRBJ1-1 - TRBV30 CAWSLQGGVAFF TGTGCCTGGAGTCTACAAGGGGGAGTCGCTTTCTTT
- TRBJ2-1 - TRBV4-1 CASSQGTPLRNEQFF TGCGCCAGCAGCCAAGGGACCCCATTGAGGAATGAGCAGTTCTTC
- TRBJ2-1 - TRBV24-1 CATSERGRGGNEQFF TGTGCCACCAGTGAACGGGGCAGGGGTGGAAATGAGCAGTTCTTC
- TRBJ2-3 - TRBV7-2 CASSLHPATSTDTQYF TGTGCCAGCAGCTTACATCCAGCAACAAGCACAGATACGCAGTATTTT
- TRBJ1-1 - TRBV9 CASSWAGNTEAFF TGTGCCAGCAGCTGGGCGGGGAACACTGAAGCTTTCTTT
- TRBJ1-2 TRBD1 TRBV18 CASSDGQGTMEGYTF TGTGCCAGCTCAGACGGACAGGGGACGATGGAGGGCTACACCTTC
- TRBJ1-5 - TRBV3-1/TRBV3-2 CASSQPGFRNQPQHF TGTGCCAGCAGCCAACCGGGATTCCGAAATCAGCCCCAGCATTTT
- TRBJ2-3 - TRBV6-5 CASSYRGGGTDTQYF TGTGCCAGCAGTTACCGCGGGGGCGGCACAGATACGCAGTATTTT
- TRBJ2-1 TRBD1 TRBV7-3 CASSIPDRESNEQFF TGTGCCAGCAGCATTCCCGACAGGGAAAGCAATGAGCAGTTCTTC
- TRBJ1-2 TRBD1 TRBV19 CASSIGQGARGYTF TGTGCCAGTAGTATCGGTCAGGGGGCGCGGGGCTACACCTTC
few TRBJ1-1 TRBD1 TRBV2 CASTRQPGQGPEAFF TGTGCCAGCACTAGACAACCGGGACAGGGTCCTGAAGCTTTCTTT
- TRBJ2-3 TRBD1 TRBV5-1 CASSSTGGTDTQYF TGCGCCAGCAGCTCCACAGGGGGCACAGATACGCAGTATTTT
- TRBJ1-3 - TRBV9 CASSTTFLDRDSGNTIYF TGTGCCAGCAGCACTACGTTCCTCGACAGAGACTCTGGAAACACCATATATTTT
- TRBJ2-1 TRBD1 TRBV6-4 CASSGGQSFNEQFF TGTGCCAGCAGTGGGGGACAGAGTTTCAATGAGCAGTTCTTC
- TRBJ2-1 TRBD2 TRBV27 CASKLASGFKQFF TGTGCCAGCAAATTGGCTAGCGGTTTCAAGCAGTTCTTC
few TRBJ2-2 - TRBV7-2 CASSLAGAESGELFF TGTGCCAGCAGCTTAGCTGGGGCGGAATCCGGGGAGCTGTTTTTT
- TRBJ2-3 - TRBV10-2 CASSEDLARRTDTQYF TGCGCCAGCAGTGAGGACCTAGCGAGACGCACAGATACGCAGTATTTT
- TRBJ1-1 - TRBV7-9 CASSFQSDQTEAFF TGTGCCAGCAGCTTTCAATCTGACCAGACTGAAGCTTTCTTT
- TRBJ2-3 TRBD2 TRBV19 CASSRTGGSGETDTQYF TGTGCCAGTAGTCGGACCGGGGGTAGCGGGGAAACAGATACGCAGTATTTT
- TRBJ2-2 - TRBV7-9 CASSLTQTSTGELFF TGTGCCAGCAGCTTAACCCAGACTAGCACCGGGGAGCTGTTTTTT
- TRBJ2-4 - TRBV7-2 CASSLAGGRQAKNIQYF TGTGCCAGCAGCTTAGCAGGGGGGCGTCAGGCCAAAAACATTCAGTACTTC
once TRBJ1-1 - TRBV3-1/TRBV3-2 CASSQGQVVTEAFF TGTGCCAGCAGCCAAGGGCAGGTCGTAACTGAAGCTTTCTTT
few TRBJ1-2 TRBD1 TRBV5-1 CASSLETGGRGYTF TGCGCCAGCAGCTTGGAAACAGGGGGACGGGGCTACACCTTC
- TRBJ2-2 - TRBV6-6 CATRQYTGELFF TGTGCCACCCGACAGTACACCGGGGAGCTGTTTTTT
- TRBJ2-5 - TRBV5-8 CASPSVLTRGETQYF TGTGCCAGCCCCTCGGTCTTAACAAGGGGAGAGACCCAGTACTTC
- TRBJ2-1 TRBD2 TRBV28 CASSLGLAGSSYNEQFF TGTGCCAGCAGCCTCGGTTTAGCGGGGAGCTCCTACAATGAGCAGTTCTTC
few TRBJ2-2 - TRBV2 CASRGQLNTGELFF TGTGCCAGCAGAGGACAGTTAAACACCGGGGAGCTGTTTTTT
- TRBJ1-4 - TRBV18 CASSPQGEKLFF TGTGCCAGCTCACCTCAGGGAGAAAAACTGTTTTTT
- TRBJ1-2 - TRBV4-3 CASSPRHGLDGYTF TGCGCCAGCAGCCCGCGGCATGGTTTGGATGGCTACACCTTC
- TRBJ2-5 - TRBV18 CASSPPGQPRVFQYF TGTGCCAGCTCACCACCGGGACAACCGCGCGTGTTCCAGTACTTC
- TRBJ1-4 - TRBV6-6 CASSNSGATNEKLFF TGTGCCAGCAGTAACTCAGGTGCAACTAATGAAAAACTGTTTTTT
- TRBJ1-5 - TRBV10-1 CASSVERGQPQHF TGCGCCAGCAGTGTGGAAAGAGGTCAGCCCCAGCATTTT
- TRBJ2-5 - TRBV6-5 CASTRGSIQETQYF TGTGCCAGCACTCGGGGGAGTATCCAAGAGACCCAGTACTTC
- TRBJ1-5 TRBD1 TRBV6-5 CATAIRDRSNQPQHF TGTGCCACCGCTATCCGGGACAGGAGCAATCAGCCCCAGCATTTT
- TRBJ1-6 - TRBV5-6 CASSFDRFRSPLHF TGTGCCAGCAGCTTCGACAGGTTTCGTTCACCCCTCCACTTT
- TRBJ1-2 - TRBV6-5 CASSPPTGYGYTF TGTGCCAGCAGTCCACCAACGGGGTATGGCTACACCTTC
- TRBJ1-6 - TRBV5-5 CASSPELGAFSLPLHF TGTGCCAGCAGCCCAGAGTTGGGGGCCTTCTCTTTACCCCTCCACTTT
- TRBJ1-6 - TRBV6-2/TRBV6-3 CASSFPGTGNFPLHF TGTGCCAGCAGTTTCCCCGGGACGGGGAATTTTCCCCTCCACTTT
- TRBJ1-4 - TRBV29-1 CSAQQGYNEKLFF TGCAGCGCTCAACAGGGTTACAATGAAAAACTGTTTTTT
few TRBJ1-2 - TRBV15 CATSRDGQAGYGYTF TGTGCCACCAGCAGAGACGGGCAGGCGGGGTATGGCTACACCTTC
- TRBJ1-6 TRBD1 TRBV6-4 CASKLQGELTNSPLHF TGTGCCAGCAAACTCCAGGGGGAACTTACCAATTCACCCCTCCACTTT
- TRBJ1-6 TRBD1 TRBV28 CASSFPTGGNSPLHF TGTGCCAGCAGTTTCCCGACAGGGGGCAATTCACCCCTCCACTTT
- TRBJ2-3 TRBD2 TRBV5-1 CASSSGGGDTQYF TGCGCCAGCAGCTCCGGCGGGGGAGATACGCAGTATTTT
once TRBJ2-3 - TRBV5-5 CASSTGHLLSFTDTQYF TGTGCCAGCAGCACGGGACATTTGCTCTCCTTCACAGATACGCAGTATTTT
- TRBJ2-3 - TRBV5-1 CASSQGLSTDTQYF TGCGCCAGCAGCCAAGGACTAAGCACAGATACGCAGTATTTT
- TRBJ1-2 - TRBV5-8 CASSLGQYYGYTF TGTGCCAGCAGCCTAGGACAGTACTATGGCTACACCTTC
once TRBJ2-3 - TRBV7-2 CASSLGNPDTQYF TGTGCCAGCAGCTTAGGTAACCCAGATACGCAGTATTTT
- TRBJ2-1 TRBD2 TRBV5-1 CASSLVAGEHSYNEQFF TGCGCCAGCAGCTTGGTAGCGGGTGAGCACTCCTACAATGAGCAGTTCTTC
few TRBJ2-3 TRBD1 TRBV30 CAWSLGIRGPGNTQYF TGTGCCTGGAGTCTTGGTATCAGGGGGCCGGGGAATACGCAGTATTTT